This TCR beta chain was sequenced in a study of blood T cell repertoires in COVID-19. Turning to the study itself: Samples representing acute and convalescent COVID-19 were sourced from the United States, Italy and Spain. PBMCs, B-cell-depleted T cells, or T cells provided the cDNA or gDNA that made up the material.

The V gene's germline CDR1 is DFQATT and CDR2 SNEGSKA (reference sequence). The CDR3 covers 14 residues. V shed 3 bases, J shed 4 bases, and the junction held 9 bases outside the gene matches. Original methodology: How many nucleated cells were present was estimated from reference gene primer amplification. Libraries were prepared by immunoSEQ multiplex PCR; TCRdb keeps only in-frame clonotypes and omits some of them. For V, J and clone size, that table is used; D and trimming come from the DNA. The sample consists of roughly 360,000 clones, approximately 88% of them appearing once. This clone occurred once. Participants' reported clinical history set cohort assignment.

This TCR derives from a woman aged 25 to 39 with acute COVID-19. The source material was PBMCs or T cells enriched from blood (not recorded which). V is TRBV20-1 and J is TRBJ2-7; 7 bases map to TRBD1. CDR3 region: CSASPPDRRYEQYF. The CDR3 DNA follows: TGCAGTGCTAGTCCCCCGGACAGGAGGTACGAGCAGTACTTC.